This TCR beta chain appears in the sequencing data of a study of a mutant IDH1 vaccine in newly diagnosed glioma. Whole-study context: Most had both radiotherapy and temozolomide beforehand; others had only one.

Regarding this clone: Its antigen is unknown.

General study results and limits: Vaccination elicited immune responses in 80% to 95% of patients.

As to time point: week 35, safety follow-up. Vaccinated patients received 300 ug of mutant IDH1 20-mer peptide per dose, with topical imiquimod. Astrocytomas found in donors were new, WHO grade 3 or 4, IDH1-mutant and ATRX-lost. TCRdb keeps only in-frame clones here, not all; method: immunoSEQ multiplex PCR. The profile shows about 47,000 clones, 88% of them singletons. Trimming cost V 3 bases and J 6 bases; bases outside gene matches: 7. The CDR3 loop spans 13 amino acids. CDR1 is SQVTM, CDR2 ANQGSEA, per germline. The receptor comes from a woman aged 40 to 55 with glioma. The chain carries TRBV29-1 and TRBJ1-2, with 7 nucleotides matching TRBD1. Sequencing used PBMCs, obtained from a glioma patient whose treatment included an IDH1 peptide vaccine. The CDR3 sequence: CSVDKGAGDGYTF. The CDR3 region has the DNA TGCAGCGTTGATAAGGGGGCGGGGGATGGCTACACCTTC.